Below, one TCR beta chain is given with its context. The protocol was immunoSEQ multiplex PCR, while the TCRdb copy is restricted to in-frame clones and leaves out a portion. The table shows about 45,000 clones, with 63% occurring only once. The data are from a study of radiotherapy plus CTLA-4 blockade in lung cancer. Patients with chemo-refractory metastatic non-small-cell lung cancer received focal radiation plus CTLA-4 blockade with ipilimumab. Germline V gene data show CDR1 as MNHNS and CDR2 as SASEGT. The CDR3 extends over 14 amino acids. V was pared by 5 bases and J by 3 bases, with 4 bases of the junction left unmatched.

The material was peripheral blood, obtained from a patient treated with radiotherapy plus ipilimumab. The rearrangement uses TRBV6-1 and TRBJ1-3; 7 nucleotides align to TRBD1. This clonotype was sampled from a human donor with non-small cell lung cancer who had a partial response to radiotherapy plus ipilimumab. The CDR3 DNA sequence: TGTGCCAGCAGTTCCCGGGACAGTGGAAACACCATATATTTT. Residues: CASSSRDSGNTIYF.